A selection of T cell receptor beta chains follows, all from one sample in a study of T-cell memory formation after mild COVID-19. MiXCR, run by TCRdb on the 5' RACE reads, gives a single entry per CDR3 protein. The sample shows around 500,000 distinct CDR3 sequences, about 20% of them seen only once. Sequenced input: PBMCs or a T cell subset sorted from them (not recorded which). The receptor source for this set is an adult woman who had mild COVID-19 (a few samples of this study predate the infection). Cell type and time point are not known. Each CDR3 is given with its conserved first and last residue. The order of the fields is V gene, D gene, clone size, J gene, CDR3 protein, CDR3 DNA. A D gene is named only where the DNA matches it firmly. Rows give clone size only sometimes, using once, few, many, or a class for an expanded clone.

v_gene: TRBV10-2; d_gene: TRBD2; abundance: few; j_gene: TRBJ2-5; CDR3aa: CASRSGVWETQYF; CDR3nt: TGCGCCAGCAGGAGCGGGGTATGGGAGACCCAGTACTTC
v_gene: TRBV12-3/TRBV12-4; d_gene: NA; abundance: NA; j_gene: TRBJ2-1; CDR3aa: CASSKQTPGTLLQFF; CDR3nt: TGTGCCAGCAGTAAACAAACGCCGGGGACTTTGTTGCAGTTCTTC
v_gene: TRBV6-5; d_gene: NA; abundance: NA; j_gene: TRBJ2-2; CDR3aa: CASRPQTGTLTGELFF; CDR3nt: TGTGCCAGCAGACCCCAGACAGGGACTCTCACCGGGGAGCTGTTTTTT
v_gene: TRBV20-1; d_gene: TRBD1; abundance: few; j_gene: TRBJ1-3; CDR3aa: CSARVTGDRNTIYF; CDR3nt: TGCAGTGCTAGAGTGACAGGGGACAGAAACACCATATATTTT
v_gene: TRBV9; d_gene: NA; abundance: NA; j_gene: TRBJ1-1; CDR3aa: CASSVDSGGNTEAFF; CDR3nt: TGTGCCAGCAGCGTAGACAGTGGGGGGAACACTGAAGCTTTCTTT
v_gene: TRBV7-3; d_gene: NA; abundance: NA; j_gene: TRBJ1-6; CDR3aa: CASSSSQGMALHF; CDR3nt: TGTGCCAGCAGCTCCTCCCAGGGGATGGCCCTCCACTTT
v_gene: TRBV5-1; d_gene: NA; abundance: many; j_gene: TRBJ1-4; CDR3aa: CASSVTGTTNEKLFF; CDR3nt: TGCGCCAGCAGCGTAACAGGGACAACTAATGAAAAACTGTTTTTT
v_gene: TRBV29-1; d_gene: NA; abundance: NA; j_gene: TRBJ1-2; CDR3aa: CSGQHANYGYTF; CDR3nt: TGCAGCGGACAGCACGCTAACTATGGCTACACCTTC
v_gene: TRBV7-2; d_gene: TRBD1; abundance: few; j_gene: TRBJ1-2; CDR3aa: CASSQPKTGVGYTF; CDR3nt: TGTGCCAGCAGCCAACCCAAGACAGGGGTCGGCTACACCTTC
v_gene: TRBV5-1; d_gene: TRBD1; abundance: few; j_gene: TRBJ1-6; CDR3aa: CASSLRTGGLSPLHF; CDR3nt: TGCGCCAGCAGCTTGCGGACAGGGGGATTGTCACCCCTCCACTTT
v_gene: TRBV4-1; d_gene: NA; abundance: NA; j_gene: TRBJ2-1; CDR3aa: CASSQAPGISYNEQFF; CDR3nt: TGCGCCAGCAGCCAAGCTCCGGGGATCTCCTACAATGAGCAGTTCTTC
v_gene: TRBV29-1; d_gene: NA; abundance: few; j_gene: TRBJ2-7; CDR3aa: CSVMDRGYEQYF; CDR3nt: TGCAGCGTAATGGATAGGGGCTACGAGCAGTACTTC
v_gene: TRBV9; d_gene: NA; abundance: few; j_gene: TRBJ2-5; CDR3aa: CASSVASEETQYF; CDR3nt: TGTGCCAGCAGCGTAGCTAGCGAAGAGACCCAGTACTTC
v_gene: TRBV29-1; d_gene: NA; abundance: NA; j_gene: TRBJ1-2; CDR3aa: CSADPGQSMVYGYTF; CDR3nt: TGCAGCGCCGACCCCGGGCAGTCGATGGTCTATGGCTACACCTTC
v_gene: TRBV6-1; d_gene: NA; abundance: few; j_gene: TRBJ1-2; CDR3aa: CASREPGTVIANYGYTF; CDR3nt: TGTGCCAGCAGAGAACCCGGGACGGTGATAGCTAACTATGGCTACACCTTC
v_gene: TRBV2; d_gene: TRBD1; abundance: many; j_gene: TRBJ1-5; CDR3aa: CASGQGNQPQHF; CDR3nt: TGTGCCAGCGGACAGGGCAATCAGCCCCAGCATTTT
v_gene: TRBV30; d_gene: TRBD1; abundance: few; j_gene: TRBJ2-7; CDR3aa: CAWTRDRRREQYF; CDR3nt: TGTGCCTGGACCCGGGACAGGCGGAGGGAGCAGTACTTC
v_gene: TRBV10-3; d_gene: NA; abundance: few; j_gene: TRBJ1-2; CDR3aa: CAITSDSANYGYTF; CDR3nt: TGTGCCATCACTTCCGACAGTGCCAACTATGGCTACACCTTC
v_gene: TRBV15; d_gene: NA; abundance: NA; j_gene: TRBJ1-4; CDR3aa: CATSSNRAPNEKLFF; CDR3nt: TGTGCCACCAGCAGTAACAGGGCACCTAATGAAAAACTGTTTTTT
v_gene: TRBV6-5; d_gene: TRBD1; abundance: NA; j_gene: TRBJ2-1; CDR3aa: CASSIDRVNEQFF; CDR3nt: TGTGCCAGCAGCATCGACAGGGTCAATGAGCAGTTCTTC
v_gene: TRBV5-1; d_gene: TRBD2; abundance: few; j_gene: TRBJ2-3; CDR3aa: CASSFQASGGPSPSTDTQYF; CDR3nt: TGCGCCAGCAGCTTTCAGGCTAGCGGGGGACCCAGTCCTAGCACAGATACGCAGTATTTT
v_gene: TRBV7-2; d_gene: TRBD1; abundance: NA; j_gene: TRBJ2-7; CDR3aa: CASSFGQGEQYF; CDR3nt: TGTGCCAGCAGCTTCGGACAGGGCGAGCAGTACTTC
v_gene: TRBV3-1; d_gene: NA; abundance: NA; j_gene: TRBJ2-3; CDR3aa: CASSRGPADTQYF; CDR3nt: TGTGCCAGCAGCCGGGGGCCGGCAGATACGCAGTATTTT
v_gene: TRBV13; d_gene: NA; abundance: NA; j_gene: TRBJ2-1; CDR3aa: CASSFPQHLSYNEQFF; CDR3nt: TGTGCCAGCAGTTTTCCTCAGCATCTCTCCTACAATGAGCAGTTCTTC
v_gene: TRBV7-9; d_gene: NA; abundance: NA; j_gene: TRBJ1-5; CDR3aa: CASSLGQGVQPQHF; CDR3nt: TGTGCCAGCAGCTTAGGGCAGGGCGTTCAGCCCCAGCATTTT
v_gene: TRBV5-6; d_gene: NA; abundance: NA; j_gene: TRBJ1-3; CDR3aa: CASSLAGEGYGNTIYF; CDR3nt: TGTGCCAGCAGCTTGGCCGGGGAAGGATACGGAAACACCATATATTTT
v_gene: TRBV6-1; d_gene: NA; abundance: few; j_gene: TRBJ1-2; CDR3aa: CASSDMGGRDLRGYTF; CDR3nt: TGTGCCAGCAGTGACATGGGGGGACGGGACCTTCGGGGCTACACCTTC
v_gene: TRBV7-2; d_gene: TRBD1; abundance: few; j_gene: TRBJ1-2; CDR3aa: CASSSRNQGAGYTF; CDR3nt: TGTGCCAGCAGCTCGAGAAACCAGGGGGCAGGCTACACCTTC
v_gene: TRBV4-1; d_gene: NA; abundance: NA; j_gene: TRBJ1-2; CDR3aa: CASSQGNREPSNYGYTF; CDR3nt: TGCGCCAGCAGCCAAGGAAACAGGGAGCCCTCTAACTATGGCTACACCTTC
v_gene: TRBV20-1; d_gene: TRBD1; abundance: few; j_gene: TRBJ1-1; CDR3aa: CSARDRATGLPEAFF; CDR3nt: TGCAGTGCTAGAGATCGTGCGACAGGGTTACCTGAAGCTTTCTTT
v_gene: TRBV7-2; d_gene: NA; abundance: NA; j_gene: TRBJ1-1; CDR3aa: CASSFSGTEAFF; CDR3nt: TGTGCCAGCAGCTTCTCGGGGACTGAAGCTTTCTTT
v_gene: TRBV11-2; d_gene: NA; abundance: many; j_gene: TRBJ2-7; CDR3aa: CASSVLSSTFYEQYF; CDR3nt: TGTGCCAGCAGCGTACTGAGCTCGACTTTCTACGAGCAGTACTTC
v_gene: TRBV7-3; d_gene: NA; abundance: once; j_gene: TRBJ2-5; CDR3aa: CASSPTPQETQYF; CDR3nt: TGTGCCAGCAGCCCGACTCCCCAAGAGACCCAGTACTTC
v_gene: TRBV24-1; d_gene: TRBD1; abundance: NA; j_gene: TRBJ1-2; CDR3aa: CATSGKGQNYGYTF; CDR3nt: TGTGCCACCAGTGGCAAGGGACAGAACTATGGCTACACCTTC
v_gene: TRBV7-8; d_gene: NA; abundance: NA; j_gene: TRBJ1-5; CDR3aa: CASGDSNQPQHF; CDR3nt: TGTGCCAGCGGAGACAGCAATCAGCCCCAGCATTTT
v_gene: TRBV21-1; d_gene: NA; abundance: few; j_gene: TRBJ2-6; CDR3aa: CASSKGFRPGANVLTF; CDR3nt: TGTGCCAGCAGCAAAGGATTCCGCCCTGGGGCCAACGTCCTGACTTTC
v_gene: TRBV7-2; d_gene: TRBD1; abundance: many; j_gene: TRBJ2-1; CDR3aa: CASSPRQGAESYNEQFF; CDR3nt: TGTGCCAGCAGCCCAAGACAGGGCGCGGAATCCTACAATGAGCAGTTCTTC
v_gene: TRBV20-1; d_gene: NA; abundance: few; j_gene: TRBJ2-1; CDR3aa: CSAQTRWGEQFF; CDR3nt: TGCAGTGCGCAAACACGTTGGGGTGAGCAGTTCTTC
v_gene: TRBV7-9; d_gene: NA; abundance: NA; j_gene: TRBJ2-1; CDR3aa: CASSLALGTPNEQFF; CDR3nt: TGTGCCAGCAGCTTAGCCCTCGGGACGCCCAATGAGCAGTTCTTC
v_gene: TRBV7-6; d_gene: NA; abundance: NA; j_gene: TRBJ2-5; CDR3aa: CASVPRGQKETQYF; CDR3nt: TGTGCCAGCGTACCTCGAGGACAGAAAGAGACCCAGTACTTC
v_gene: TRBV7-3; d_gene: NA; abundance: few; j_gene: TRBJ2-5; CDR3aa: CASSLTVSRNQETQYF; CDR3nt: TGTGCCAGCAGCTTAACGGTCTCCCGCAACCAAGAGACCCAGTACTTC
v_gene: TRBV19; d_gene: TRBD1; abundance: NA; j_gene: TRBJ1-2; CDR3aa: CASSATGTANYGYTF; CDR3nt: TGTGCCAGTAGTGCTACCGGGACAGCCAACTATGGCTACACCTTC
v_gene: TRBV7-3; d_gene: NA; abundance: few; j_gene: TRBJ2-7; CDR3aa: CASSLMGGTGSEQYF; CDR3nt: TGTGCCAGCAGCTTAATGGGAGGGACAGGTAGCGAGCAGTACTTC